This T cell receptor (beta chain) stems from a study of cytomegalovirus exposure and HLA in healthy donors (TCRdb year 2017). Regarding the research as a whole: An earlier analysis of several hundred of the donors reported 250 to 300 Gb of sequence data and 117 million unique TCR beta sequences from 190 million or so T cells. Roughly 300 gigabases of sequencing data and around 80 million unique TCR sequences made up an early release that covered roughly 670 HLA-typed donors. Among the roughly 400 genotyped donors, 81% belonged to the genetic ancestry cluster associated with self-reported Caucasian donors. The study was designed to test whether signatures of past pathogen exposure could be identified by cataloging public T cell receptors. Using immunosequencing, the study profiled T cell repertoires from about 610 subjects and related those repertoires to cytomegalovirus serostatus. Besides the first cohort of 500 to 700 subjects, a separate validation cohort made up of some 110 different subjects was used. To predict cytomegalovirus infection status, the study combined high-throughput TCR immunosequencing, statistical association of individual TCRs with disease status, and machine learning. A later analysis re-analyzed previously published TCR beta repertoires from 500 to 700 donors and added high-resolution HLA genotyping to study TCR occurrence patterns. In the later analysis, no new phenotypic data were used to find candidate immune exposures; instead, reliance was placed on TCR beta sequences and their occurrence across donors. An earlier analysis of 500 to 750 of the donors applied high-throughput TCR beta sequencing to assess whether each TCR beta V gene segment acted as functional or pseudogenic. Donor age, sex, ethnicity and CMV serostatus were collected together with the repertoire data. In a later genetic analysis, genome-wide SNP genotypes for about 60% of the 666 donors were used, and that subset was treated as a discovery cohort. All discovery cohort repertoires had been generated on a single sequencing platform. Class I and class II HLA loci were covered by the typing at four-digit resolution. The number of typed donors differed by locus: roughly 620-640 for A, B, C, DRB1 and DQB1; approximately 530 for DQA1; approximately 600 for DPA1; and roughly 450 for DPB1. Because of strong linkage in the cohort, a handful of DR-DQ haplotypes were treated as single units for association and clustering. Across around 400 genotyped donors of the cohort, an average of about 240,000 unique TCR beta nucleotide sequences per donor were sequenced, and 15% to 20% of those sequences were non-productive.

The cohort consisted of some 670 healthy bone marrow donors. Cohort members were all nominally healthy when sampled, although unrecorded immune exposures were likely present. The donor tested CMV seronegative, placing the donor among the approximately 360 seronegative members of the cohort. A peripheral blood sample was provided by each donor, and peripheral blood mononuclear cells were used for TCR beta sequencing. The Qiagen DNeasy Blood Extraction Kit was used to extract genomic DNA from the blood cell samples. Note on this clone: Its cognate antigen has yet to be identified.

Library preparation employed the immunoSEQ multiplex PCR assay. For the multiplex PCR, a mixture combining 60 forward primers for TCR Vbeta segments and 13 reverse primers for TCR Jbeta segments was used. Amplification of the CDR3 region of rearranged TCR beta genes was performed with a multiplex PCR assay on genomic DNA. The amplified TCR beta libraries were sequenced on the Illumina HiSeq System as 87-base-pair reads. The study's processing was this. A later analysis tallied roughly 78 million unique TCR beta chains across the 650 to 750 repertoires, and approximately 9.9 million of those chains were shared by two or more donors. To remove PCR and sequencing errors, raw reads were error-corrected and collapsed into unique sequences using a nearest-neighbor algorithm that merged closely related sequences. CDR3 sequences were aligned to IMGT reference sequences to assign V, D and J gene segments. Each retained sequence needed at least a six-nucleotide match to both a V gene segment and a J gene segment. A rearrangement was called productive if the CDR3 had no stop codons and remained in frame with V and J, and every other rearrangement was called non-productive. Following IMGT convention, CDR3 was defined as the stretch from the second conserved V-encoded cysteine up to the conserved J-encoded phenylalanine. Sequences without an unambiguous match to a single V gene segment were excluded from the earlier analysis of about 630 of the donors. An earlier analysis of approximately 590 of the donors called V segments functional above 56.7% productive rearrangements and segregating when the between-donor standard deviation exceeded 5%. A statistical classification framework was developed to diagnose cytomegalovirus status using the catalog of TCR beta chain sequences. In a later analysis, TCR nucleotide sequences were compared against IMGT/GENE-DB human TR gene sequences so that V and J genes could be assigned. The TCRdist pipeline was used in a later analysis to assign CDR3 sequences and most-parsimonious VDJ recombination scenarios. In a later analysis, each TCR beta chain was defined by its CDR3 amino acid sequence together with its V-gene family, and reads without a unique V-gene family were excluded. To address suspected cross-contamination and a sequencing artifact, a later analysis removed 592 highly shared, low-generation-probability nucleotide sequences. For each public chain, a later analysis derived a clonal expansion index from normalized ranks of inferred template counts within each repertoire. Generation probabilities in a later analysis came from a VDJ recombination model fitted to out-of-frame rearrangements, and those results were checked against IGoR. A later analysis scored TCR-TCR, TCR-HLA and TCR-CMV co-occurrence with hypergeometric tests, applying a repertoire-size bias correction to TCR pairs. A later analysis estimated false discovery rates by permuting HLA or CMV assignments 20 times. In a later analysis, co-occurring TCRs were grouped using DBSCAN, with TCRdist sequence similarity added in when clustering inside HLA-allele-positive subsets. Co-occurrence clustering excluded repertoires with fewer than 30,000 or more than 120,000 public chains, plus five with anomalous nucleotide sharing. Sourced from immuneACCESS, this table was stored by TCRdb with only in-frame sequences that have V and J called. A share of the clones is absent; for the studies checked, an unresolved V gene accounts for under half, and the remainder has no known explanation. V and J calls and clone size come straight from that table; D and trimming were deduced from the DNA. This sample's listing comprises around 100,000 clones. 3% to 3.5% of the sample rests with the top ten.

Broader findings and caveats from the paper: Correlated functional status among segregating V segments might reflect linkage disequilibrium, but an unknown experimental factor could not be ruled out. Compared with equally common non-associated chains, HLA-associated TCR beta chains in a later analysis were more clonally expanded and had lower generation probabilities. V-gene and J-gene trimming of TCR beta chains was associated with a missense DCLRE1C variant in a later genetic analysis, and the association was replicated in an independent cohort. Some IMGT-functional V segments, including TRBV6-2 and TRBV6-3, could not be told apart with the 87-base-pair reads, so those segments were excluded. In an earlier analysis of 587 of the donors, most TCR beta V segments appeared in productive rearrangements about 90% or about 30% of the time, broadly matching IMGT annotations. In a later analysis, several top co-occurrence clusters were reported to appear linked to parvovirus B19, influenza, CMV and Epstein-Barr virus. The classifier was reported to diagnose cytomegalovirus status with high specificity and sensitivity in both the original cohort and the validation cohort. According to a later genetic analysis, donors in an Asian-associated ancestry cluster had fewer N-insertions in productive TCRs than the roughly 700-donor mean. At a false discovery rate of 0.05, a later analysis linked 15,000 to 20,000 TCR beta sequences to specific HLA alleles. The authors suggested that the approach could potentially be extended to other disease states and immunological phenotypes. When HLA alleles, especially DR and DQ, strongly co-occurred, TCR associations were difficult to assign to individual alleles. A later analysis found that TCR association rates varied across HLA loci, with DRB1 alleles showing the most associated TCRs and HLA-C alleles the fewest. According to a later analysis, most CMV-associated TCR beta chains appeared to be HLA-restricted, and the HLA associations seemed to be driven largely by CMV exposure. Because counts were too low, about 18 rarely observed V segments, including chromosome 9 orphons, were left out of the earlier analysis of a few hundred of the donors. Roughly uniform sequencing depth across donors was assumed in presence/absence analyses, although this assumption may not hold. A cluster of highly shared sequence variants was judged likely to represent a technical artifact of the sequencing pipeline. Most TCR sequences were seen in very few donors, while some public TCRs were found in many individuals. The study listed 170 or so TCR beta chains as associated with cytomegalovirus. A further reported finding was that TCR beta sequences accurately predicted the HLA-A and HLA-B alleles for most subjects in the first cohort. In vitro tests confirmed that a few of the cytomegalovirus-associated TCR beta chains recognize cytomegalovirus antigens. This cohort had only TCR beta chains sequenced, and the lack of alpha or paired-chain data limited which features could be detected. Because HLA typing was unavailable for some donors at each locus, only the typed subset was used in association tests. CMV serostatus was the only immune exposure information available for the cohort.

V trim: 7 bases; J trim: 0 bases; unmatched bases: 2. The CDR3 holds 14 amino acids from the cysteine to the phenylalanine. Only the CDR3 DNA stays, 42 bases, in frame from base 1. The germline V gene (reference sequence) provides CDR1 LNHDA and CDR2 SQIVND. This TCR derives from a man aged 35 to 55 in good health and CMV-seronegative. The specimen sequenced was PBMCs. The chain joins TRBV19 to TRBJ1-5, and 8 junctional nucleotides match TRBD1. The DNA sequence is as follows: TGTGCCAGTACAGGGGGCCTTAGCAATCAGCCCCAGCATTTT. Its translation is CASTGGLSNQPQHF.